A selection of T cell receptor beta chains follows, all from one sample in a study of T cell repertoires in cytomegalovirus infection. MiXCR, run by TCRdb on the reads, gives a single entry per CDR3 protein. The top ten hold approximately 1.8% of the sample, which has under 250,000 distinct CDR3 sequences, roughly an eighth seen once. Sequenced material: PBMCs. Every receptor here comes from a human donor in good health (CMV status not recorded). Some clones in this sample may be carry-over from other donors' samples. Each CDR3 is given with its conserved first and last residue. The order of the fields is V gene, J gene, clone size, D gene, CDR3 DNA, CDR3 protein. A D gene is named only where the DNA matches it firmly. A clone size is listed for some rows: how often the clone was seen (once, few, many), or a class if it is expanded.

TRBV29-1,TRBJ2-5,.,.,TGCAGCGTTGTTGGTACAGGGACCCACCGAGGAGAGACCCAGTACTTC,CSVVGTGTHRGETQYF
TRBV7-2,TRBJ1-1,many,.,TGTGCCAGCAGCTTAGGGACTTACAGGGAGGCTGAAGCTTTCTTT,CASSLGTYREAEAFF
TRBV7-2,TRBJ2-3,many,.,TGTGCCAGCAGCTTAGCCCCACTAGCAGATACGCAGTATTTT,CASSLAPLADTQYF
TRBV7-2,TRBJ2-6,few,TRBD1,TGTGCCAGCAGCTACCGGGACAGGGTAAACTCTGGGGCCAACGTCCTGACTTTC,CASSYRDRVNSGANVLTF
TRBV7-2,TRBJ2-3,many,TRBD2,TGTGCCAGCAGCAGGGGACTAGCGGCAGATACGCAGTATTTT,CASSRGLAADTQYF
TRBV7-2,TRBJ2-1,many,.,TGTGCCAGCAGCTCACGGACGGGGGCCTCCAATGAGCAGTTCTTC,CASSSRTGASNEQFF
TRBV6-5,TRBJ2-2,.,.,TGTGCCAGCAGTCTGGGACTGCCCGGGGAGCTGTTTTTT,CASSLGLPGELFF
TRBV12-3/TRBV12-4,TRBJ2-7,many,TRBD1,TGTGCCAGCAGCCCGGGACAGCCTTACGAGCAGTACTTC,CASSPGQPYEQYF
TRBV6-5,TRBJ2-1,.,TRBD1,TGTGCCAGCAGAGTCGGGACAGGGGGCCGCAATGAGCAGTTCTTC,CASRVGTGGRNEQFF
TRBV29-1,TRBJ2-3,.,TRBD1,TGCAGCGCCTTTCGAGGACAGGGAACGACAGATACGCAGTATTTT,CSAFRGQGTTDTQYF
TRBV6-2/TRBV6-3,TRBJ2-7,many,.,TGTGCCAGCAGTACCTCGAGGGGGTTGCGCGAGCAGTACTTC,CASSTSRGLREQYF
TRBV19,TRBJ2-7,.,TRBD2,TGTGCCAGTAGTATTGACTGGACTAGCATCAACGAGCAGTACTTC,CASSIDWTSINEQYF
TRBV3-1,TRBJ2-7,few,.,TGTGCCAGCAGCCCCGGGCCTCGCTACGAGCAGTACTTC,CASSPGPRYEQYF